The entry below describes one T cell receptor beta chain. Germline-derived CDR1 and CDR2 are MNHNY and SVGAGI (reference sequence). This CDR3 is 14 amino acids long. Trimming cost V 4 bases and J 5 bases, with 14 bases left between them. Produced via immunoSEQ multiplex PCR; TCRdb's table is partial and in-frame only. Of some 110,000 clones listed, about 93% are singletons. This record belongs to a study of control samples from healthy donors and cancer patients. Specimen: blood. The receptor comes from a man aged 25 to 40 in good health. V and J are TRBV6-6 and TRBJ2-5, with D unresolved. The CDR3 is CASSSQQPVETQYF. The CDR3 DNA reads TGTGCCAGCAGTTCACAACAGCCGGTGGAGACCCAGTACTTC.